This T cell receptor (beta chain) was identified in a study of read filtering for tumor transcriptome and immune sequencing (dated by TCRdb to 2018 to 2020). Turning to the overall study: The cohort had 17 male and 11 to 15 female patients with a mean age of roughly 70 years, ranging from about 45 to 90. By revised international staging, about 8 patients were R-ISS I, some 17 were R-ISS II and about seven were R-ISS III. After DNase treatment, whole-transcriptome libraries were prepared with the TruSeq RNA Access Library Prep Kit. TCR-region mapped reads per sample ranged from about 4 to 10.27 million with IR-seq versus only roughly 85 to 1,300 with RNA-seq. Using the same bone marrow samples, the study ran both targeted immune repertoire sequencing and bulk whole-transcriptome sequencing and then compared the TCR repertoires from each method. As a main aim, a read-filtering strategy for immune repertoire data was addressed, with the specific question being whether clonotypes supported by a single read should be removed.

From cysteine to phenylalanine, the CDR3 is 13 amino acids long. Solely the CDR3 DNA is kept, with 39 bases framed from the first base. Reading the germline V gene gives CDR1 SQVTM and CDR2 ANQGSEA. About this clonotype itself: Its antigen specificity is not known. Germline is not matched at one junction end, which may reflect a read error.

TCR libraries were built from about 400 ng RNA with the Immunoverse kit, using molecular barcoded adaptors covering alpha/delta and beta/gamma chains. TCR library preparation was performed with the same RNA that was used for transcriptome sequencing. An Illumina HiSeq 4000 with 2 x 150 cycles was used to sequence the TCR libraries. As for the authors' bioinformatics: MiXCR aligned TCR reads to human V, D, J and C references and assembled the aligned reads into CDR3 clonotypes, with quality filtering and error correction included. The tcR package in R was used for analysis of clonotype counts and gene usage diversity. For inspection of raw mapping reads, RNA-seq reads were mapped by STAR aligner version 2.5.3a onto GRCh37 of the human genome. To test how sequencing depth affects detected clonotypes, IR-seq fastq files were randomly downsampled with Seqtk 1.3. The raw public data were reprocessed by TCRdb itself: fastp quality trimming at Q25, MiXCR clonotype calling, in-frame beta chains only. Every entry covers one CDR3 protein and lists the most common genes and DNA from its rows. TCRdb's processing, not the study's, gives the V and J calls here. Here the sample has fewer than 30,000 distinct CDR3 sequences; around a fifth occur a single time. The ten largest clones represent 45% to 50% of the sample.

Every patient had bone marrow sampled at the time of active disease. Ficoll-Hypaque density gradient centrifugation was used to isolate the bone marrow mononuclear cells. To remove myeloma plasma cells, the cells were labeled with CD138 magnetic microbeads on a MACS separator, and CD138-negative cells were then collected by negative selection. Flow cytometry on an Attune NxT with CD138 antibodies was used to check the purity of the isolated cells. TRIzol reagent was used to extract total RNA, which was then quantified with a NanoDrop spectrophotometer. Paired RNA-seq and IR-seq were performed on each patient's CD138-negative bone marrow sample. Overall study outcomes, separate from this receptor: Rather than purified T cells, the sorted CD138-negative fraction was a mixed bone marrow immune population. Removing single-read clonotypes increased the correlation between IR-seq and RNA-seq shared clonotype proportions. In IR-seq, roughly four fifths of clonotypes but 3% to 4% of total reads were represented by single-read clonotypes, whereas in RNA-seq, 60% to 75% of clonotypes and about 40% of reads were represented by single-read clonotypes. IR-seq captured clonotypes at much higher depth and more reliably than RNA-seq, and smaller IR-seq throughput sufficed to identify most shared clonotypes.

The source of this sequence is a donor at least 40 years old with multiple myeloma. Rearrangement joined TRBV29-1 to TRBJ1-1, with 10 middle bases fitting TRBD1. Sequencing input: a population of CD138-negative cells sorted from bone marrow. In light of the paper, this sample's cell subset or site label describes: bone marrow mononuclear cells depleted of CD138+ plasma/myeloma cells by negative magnetic selection. In nucleotides, the sequence is TGCAGCGTTGAAAATCCCCGGGACAGGGGACCCATCTTT. Its translation is CSVENPRDRGPIF.